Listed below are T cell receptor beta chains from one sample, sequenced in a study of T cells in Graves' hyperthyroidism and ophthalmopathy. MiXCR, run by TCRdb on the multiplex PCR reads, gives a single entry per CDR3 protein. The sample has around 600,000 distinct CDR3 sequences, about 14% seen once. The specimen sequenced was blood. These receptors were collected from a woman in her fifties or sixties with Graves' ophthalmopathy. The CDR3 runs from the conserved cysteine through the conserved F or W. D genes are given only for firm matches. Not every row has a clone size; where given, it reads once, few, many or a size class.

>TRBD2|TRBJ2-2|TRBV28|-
TGTGCCAGCAGTTTACTTTTGACGGGACTAGCGGGATACACCGGGGAGCTGTTTTTT
CASSLLLTGLAGYTGELFF
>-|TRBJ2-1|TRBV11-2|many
TGTGCCAGCAGCCTTGGGCGGAGATTGTACCTCCACAATGAGCAGTTCTTC
CASSLGRRLYLHNEQFF
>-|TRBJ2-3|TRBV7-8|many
TGTGCCAGCAGCTTACGGCTGGGAGACACAGATACGCAGTATTTT
CASSLRLGDTDTQYF
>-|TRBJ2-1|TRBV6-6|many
TGTGCCAGCAGTTACGGAACGGGAGTTTACAATGAGCAGTTCTTC
CASSYGTGVYNEQFF
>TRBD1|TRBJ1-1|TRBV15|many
TGTGCCACCAGCAGAGCTCAGGGGGGCACTGAAGCTTTCTTT
CATSRAQGGTEAFF
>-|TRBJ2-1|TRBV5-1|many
TGCGCCAGCAGCTTGGCCTCAGGGGTGGTTCGTCCCTACAATGAGCAGTTCTTC
CASSLASGVVRPYNEQFF
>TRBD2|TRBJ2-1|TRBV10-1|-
TGCGCCAGCAGTGGAACCCCGGGACTAGCGGGGAGTGGGAATGAGCAGTTCTTC
CASSGTPGLAGSGNEQFF
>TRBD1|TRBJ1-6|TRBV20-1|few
TGCAGTGCTAGAAGACAGGGGTTTGATGATTCACCCCTCCACTTT
CSARRQGFDDSPLHF
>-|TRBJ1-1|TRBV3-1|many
TGTGCCAGCAGCCTTTCGACGGGGGCCACTGAAGCTTTCTTT
CASSLSTGATEAFF
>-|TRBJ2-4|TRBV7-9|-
TGTGCCAGCAGCGCCCTGGGGGGTACCGGGAACATTCAGTACTTC
CASSALGGTGNIQYF
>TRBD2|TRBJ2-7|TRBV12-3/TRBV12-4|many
TGTGCCAGCAGTTTTTCCCGGGAGGGCCCTTACGAGCAGTACTTC
CASSFSREGPYEQYF
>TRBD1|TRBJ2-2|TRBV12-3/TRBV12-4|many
TGTGCCAGCAGTTTTCGACAGGGGGCCACCGGGGAGCTGTTTTTT
CASSFRQGATGELFF
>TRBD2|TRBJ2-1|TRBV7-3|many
TGTGCCAGCAGCCCCAGCGGGAGGGAGGGGAATGAGCAGTTCTTC
CASSPSGREGNEQFF
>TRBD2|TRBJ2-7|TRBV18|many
TGTGCCAGCTCACCACAACTAGCGGTGTACGAGCAGTACTTC
CASSPQLAVYEQYF
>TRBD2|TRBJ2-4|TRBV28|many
TGTGCCAGCAGCCCGAGGACTAGCGGGAGTACGGCCAAAAACATTCAGTACTTC
CASSPRTSGSTAKNIQYF